The 25 T cell receptor beta chains in this list originate from one sample, sequenced in a study of CD8 T cells in Susac syndrome. Reverse transcription used roughly 0.5 to 1 ug RNA and random hexamers. MiXCR, run by TCRdb on the immunoSEQ multiplex PCR reads, gives a single entry per CDR3 protein. Altogether about 120,000 distinct CDR3 sequences are present, less than 95% being singletons, with the ten largest covering roughly 0.12%. Sequencing input: CD8+ T cells from PBMCs. The origin of the receptors is a human donor in good health.

This chain uses TRBV7-9 with TRBJ2-2, with D possibly called TRBD1 or TRBD2 (5 bases each). The V end was cut by 0 bases, the J end by 7 bases, with 12 bases between. This CDR3 is built from 15 residues. Germline V gene lookup returns CDR1 SEHNR and CDR2 FQNEAQ (reference sequence). CDR3 bases: TGTGCCAGCAGCTTAGCAGCCGGGACGGACGGGGAGCTGTTTTTT. This encodes CASSLAAGTDGELFF.

The rearrangement joins TRBV7-2 to TRBJ1-5; D remains unclear. Between the trimmed V and J ends, which lost 1 base and 2 bases, there was a span of 15 bases. Looked up from germline, CDR1 is SGHTA and CDR2 is FQGNSA. This CDR3 spans 17 amino acids. CDR3 nucleotides: TGTGCCAGCAGCTTAGTTTCGGAACCAACAGGCAATCAGCCCCAGCATTTT. This encodes CASSLVSEPTGNQPQHF.

V and J are TRBV19 and TRBJ2-3, with D perhaps TRBD1 (7 bases). This CDR3 has 15 amino acids. V lost 6 bases and J lost 2, with 15 bases in between. Per the germline V gene, CDR1 is LNHDA and CDR2 is SQIVND (reference sequence). In DNA, the CDR3 is TGTGCCAGTAGAGGGGCAGGGGGGCACACAGATACGCAGTATTTT. This encodes CASRGAGGHTDTQYF.

The chain combines TRBV12-3 or TRBV12-4 with TRBJ1-5; D unresolved. Between the trimmed V and J ends, which lost 5 bases and 4 bases, there was a span of 12 bases. There are 14 residues in the CDR3. The CDR3 nucleotides are TGTGCCAGCAGTGTCCGACATGGGAATCAGCCCCAGCATTTT. Translating gives CASSVRHGNQPQHF.

The V gene is TRBV19, the J gene TRBJ1-5; 12 bases are shared with TRBD1. Per the germline V gene, CDR1 is LNHDA and CDR2 is SQIVND (reference sequence). This CDR3 has 15 residues. V lost 7 bases to trimming and J lost 7 bases; unmatched junction nucleotides: 8. This CDR3 is CASTPGQGALQPQHF. CDR3 bases: TGTGCCAGTACCCCGGGACAGGGGGCTCTCCAGCCCCAGCATTTT. The complete variable domain, with remaining parts taken from reference TRBV19 and TRBJ1-5, reads DGGITQSPKYLFRKEGQNVTLSCEQNLNHDAMYWYRQDPGQGLRLIYYSQIVNDFQKGDIAEGYSVSREKKESFPLTVTSAQKNPTAFYLCASTPGQGALQPQHFGDGTRLSIL.

This clonotype occurred a few times. The V call is TRBV11-2, the J call TRBJ2-2; TRBD2 matches at 10 bases. This CDR3 region has 18 residues. Germline assignment: CDR1 SGHAT and CDR2 FQNNGV. V lost 5 bases to trimming and J lost 7 bases; unmatched junction nucleotides: 16. The CDR3 DNA follows: TGTGCCAGCAGCGGCGTGCTTCAGCGGGAGGGCCGGGACGGGGAGCTGTTTTTT. Its protein is CASSGVLQREGRDGELFF.

The rearrangement links TRBV7-9 to TRBJ1-1; D call uncertain. Germline assignment: CDR1 SEHNR and CDR2 FQNEAQ (reference sequence). The V gene lost 4 bases and the J gene lost 3 bases, with 9 bases spanning the gap. The CDR3 covers 13 residues. The CDR3 bases are TGTGCCAGCAGCTGGAGAGAGGACACTGAAGCTTTCTTT. This sequence encodes CASSWREDTEAFF.

The chain has TRBV7-9 and TRBJ2-7; TRBD2 aligns across 10 bases. With 5 bases clipped from V and 4 bases from J, the junction kept 14 bases outside the gene matches. Germline V lookup: CDR1 SEHNR, CDR2 FQNEAQ (reference sequence). The CDR3 sequence is 17 residues long. The CDR3 reads CASSRGLAEGYGYEQYF. The CDR3 DNA is TGTGCCAGCAGCCGTGGACTAGCGGAGGGGTATGGGTACGAGCAGTACTTC.

The chain joins TRBV24-1 to TRBJ2-1; 7 nucleotides align to TRBD1. V was clipped by 4 bases and J by 8 bases; unmatched bases: 22. There are 19 residues in the CDR3. Per the germline V gene, CDR1 is KGHDR and CDR2 is SFDVKD. CDR3 in amino acids: CATSDRTGSWTGSYDEQFF. CDR3 bases: TGTGCCACCAGTGACCGGACAGGTTCTTGGACGGGCTCTTACGATGAGCAGTTCTTC.

V usage is TRBV4-2 and J usage is TRBJ2-3; possible D gene TRBD2, 5 bases. Germline CDR1 LGHNA, CDR2 YNFKEQ. V dropped 0 bases and J dropped 2 bases, with 15 bases sitting between them. This CDR3 has 17 residues. This CDR3 is CASSQEAQRTYTDTQYF. As DNA, the CDR3 is TGTGCCAGCAGCCAAGAAGCACAGCGGACTTACACAGATACGCAGTATTTT.

The V call is TRBV5-1, the J call TRBJ2-3; D is perhaps TRBD1 (6 bases). V lost 0 bases to trimming and J lost 6 bases, with 11 bases between them. The germline CDR1 and CDR2 sequences are SGHRS and YFSETQ. This CDR3 comprises 14 residues. DNA of the CDR3: TGCGCCAGCAGCTTGGACAGGGAATGGGATACGCAGTATTTT. Its translation is CASSLDREWDTQYF.

DNA for the CDR3: TGTGCCAGCAGCTTAGGACAGGTTGGCTACGAGCAGTACTTC. Encoded protein: CASSLGQVGYEQYF. The chain carries TRBV11-2 and TRBJ2-7; D might be TRBD1 (6 bases). Germline CDR1 is SGHAT and CDR2 is FQNNGV. The CDR3 extends over 14 amino acids. Between the trimmed V and J ends, which lost 1 base and 3 bases, there was a span of 10 bases.

This chain joins TRBV28 and TRBJ2-7; D remains ambiguous. Looked up from germline, CDR1 is MDHEN and CDR2 is SYDVKM. The germline V and J ends were trimmed by 7 bases and 0 bases, with 7 bases remaining between them. The CDR3 runs to 12 residues. This CDR3 reads CASTQGSYEQYF. DNA of the CDR3: TGTGCCAGCACGCAAGGCTCCTACGAGCAGTACTTC.

V gene TRBV2 combines with J gene TRBJ2-2, with 7 bases fitting TRBD2. This CDR3 is 14 amino acids long. Trimming at V came to 4 bases and at J to 2 bases, leaving 1 base not matched to a gene. The germline V gene has CDR1 SNHLY and CDR2 FYNNEI. The CDR3 loop reads CASSASGNTGELFF. In nucleotides, the CDR3 is TGTGCCAGCAGTGCTAGCGGTAACACCGGGGAGCTGTTTTTT.

The DNA of the CDR3 is TGCAGTGCTATTACAGGGGCGGGAGACTTTAGCAATCAGCCCCAGCATTTT. It translates to CSAITGAGDFSNQPQHF. The rearrangement joins TRBV20-1 to TRBJ1-5; 7 bases fit TRBD1. Germline V gene lookup returns CDR1 DFQATT and CDR2 SNEGSKA (reference sequence). The CDR3 spans 17 residues. V trimming: 4 bases; J trimming: 0 bases; junction bases outside the gene matches: 12.

CDR3 nucleotides: TGCGCCAGCAGTTTCCTTCCCCACGCAGCCTTAACAGATACGCAGTATTTT. Amino acid sequence: CASSFLPHAALTDTQYF. The genes are TRBV5-1 and TRBJ2-3; D gene uncertain. Trimming cost V 5 bases and J 3 bases, with 22 bases left between them. CDR3 size: 17 residues. Germline assignment: CDR1 SGHRS and CDR2 YFSETQ.

Note on this clonotype: A junction end diverges from the germline sequence, so it may reflect a read error. The chain joins TRBV4-3 to TRBJ2-2; D may be TRBD1 (6 bases). Germline V gene lookup returns CDR1 LGHNA and CDR2 YSLEER. The CDR3 consists of 17 residues. CDR3 nucleotides: TGCGCCAGCAGAGTTCAAAGGGACAACCTTTACACCGGGGAGCTGCTTTTT. Translation gives CASRVQRDNLYTGELLF.

J is TRBJ2-7 and V is TRBV7-2; maybe TRBD1 (6 bases). Germline V gene data show CDR1 as SGHTA and CDR2 as FQGNSA. Trimming removed 2 bases from V and 6 bases from J, with 14 bases in between. The CDR3 length is 14 residues. The CDR3 loop is CASSLYHRASEQYF. CDR3 in DNA: TGTGCCAGCAGCTTATACCACAGGGCCTCCGAGCAGTACTTC.

The chain is built from TRBV20-1 and TRBJ2-3; 9 bases map to TRBD2. This CDR3 region has 16 residues. J lost 0 bases, V lost 0 bases, and 4 bases had no gene match. Germline V gives CDR1 DFQATT, CDR2 SNEGSKA (reference sequence). In DNA, the CDR3 is TGCAGTGCTAGAGATATGACTAGCGGTAGCACAGATACGCAGTATTTT. Translated, it gives CSARDMTSGSTDTQYF.

This clonotype was counted a single time. The chain links TRBV6-1 to TRBJ1-3; no firm D call. The length of the CDR3 is 15 residues. From germline, CDR1 is MNHNS and CDR2 SASEGT. V shed 6 bases and J shed 6 bases, with 18 bases lying between them. The CDR3 DNA follows: TGTGCCAGCAGCACCAAGCCCTCGGCTCCAAACACCATATATTTT. It translates to CASSTKPSAPNTIYF.

This chain connects TRBV12-3 or TRBV12-4 to TRBJ2-3; 8 bases match TRBD2. The CDR3 is made up of 15 amino acids. J gave up 4 bases and V 7 bases, and 10 bases lay outside the gene matches. The CDR3 protein is CASTGREGNSDTQYF. The CDR3 region has the DNA TGTGCCAGCACCGGGAGGGAGGGAAACTCAGATACGCAGTATTTT.

V gene TRBV11-2 combines with J gene TRBJ2-1; TRBD2 matches at 11 bases. This CDR3 region has 15 residues. The germline V gene has CDR1 SGHAT and CDR2 FQNNGV. Trimming cost V 5 bases and J 9 bases; bases outside gene matches: 9. The CDR3 sequence is CASSHPRLAGIEQFF. The CDR3 DNA reads TGTGCCAGCAGCCACCCGAGACTAGCGGGAATTGAGCAGTTCTTC.

The V and J genes are TRBV19 and TRBJ1-1; D ambiguous. Trimming shortened V by 5 bases and J by 1 base, and 11 bases separated the two germline ends. CDR1 and CDR2 from the germline V gene are LNHDA and SQIVND (reference sequence). The CDR3 totals 14 residues. CDR3 sequence reads: CASSLDIKNTEAFF. CDR3 in DNA: TGTGCCAGTAGTCTCGACATAAAGAACACTGAAGCTTTCTTT. The full variable domain, with the rest looked up from reference TRBV19 and TRBJ1-1, is DGGITQSPKYLFRKEGQNVTLSCEQNLNHDAMYWYRQDPGQGLRLIYYSQIVNDFQKGDIAEGYSVSREKKESFPLTVTSAQKNPTAFYLCASSLDIKNTEAFFGQGTRLTVV.

The chain employs TRBV7-2 and TRBJ2-7, with TRBD2 matching over 7 bases. This CDR3 spans 15 amino acids. V shed 2 bases, J shed 2 bases, and the junction held 6 bases outside the gene matches. Germline CDR1 SGHTA, CDR2 FQGNSA. CDR3 coding DNA: TGTGCCAGCAGCTTAAGTACTAGCGTGACCTACGAGCAGTACTTC. Translation: CASSLSTSVTYEQYF.

V gene TRBV6-1 combines with J gene TRBJ1-6; 9 nucleotides align to TRBD1. The J segment lost 7 bases and the V segment lost 6 bases, leaving 1 base of the junction unmatched. CDR3 length: 13 residues. In germline, CDR1 is MNHNS, CDR2 SASEGT. The DNA of the CDR3 is TGTGCCAGCAGGGGGACAGGGAATTCACCCCTCCACTTT. This codes for CASRGTGNSPLHF.